This passage covers 30 T cell receptor beta chains from one sample sequenced in a study of blood T cell repertoires in COVID-19. Here immunoSEQ multiplex PCR was the method, and the copy in TCRdb shows in-frame clones only, minus some. In the table there are some 130,000 clones, 80% to 85% of which are singletons. The sequenced sample consisted of peripheral blood. Receptors were obtained from a woman in her sixties with active or convalescent COVID-19.

The chain is built from TRBV2 and TRBJ1-4; TRBD1 agrees at 7 bases. Germline-derived CDR1 and CDR2 are SNHLY and FYNNEI. CDR3 size: 13 residues. The junction had 6 bases not matched to a gene; V was cut back by 8 bases and J by 6 bases. CDR3 nucleotide sequence: TGTGCCAGCCACGGGACAGCGTATGAAAAACTGTTTTTT. This encodes CASHGTAYEKLFF.

This chain's CDR3 is CASSLGRGFTDTQYF. The DNA for the CDR3 is TGTGCCAGCAGCTTAGGCCGGGGGTTCACAGATACGCAGTATTTT. This sequence joins TRBV11-3 and TRBJ2-3; maybe TRBD2 (6 bases). Germline CDR1 and CDR2: SGHNT and YENEEA. Trimming removed 1 base at V and 2 bases at J, with 10 bases between. The length of the CDR3 is 15 residues.

This clone was counted once. The chain carries TRBV19 and TRBJ2-3; 8 bases align to TRBD2. This CDR3 is 18 amino acids long. Per germline, CDR1 LNHDA and CDR2 SQIVND (reference sequence). J gave up 2 bases and V 5 bases, and 15 bases lay outside the gene matches. The CDR3 sequence is CASSGRDLAGKNTDTQYF. CDR3 nucleotides: TGTGCCAGTAGTGGACGGGATTTAGCGGGGAAAAACACAGATACGCAGTATTTT.

The gene calls are TRBV19 and TRBJ2-2; D is possibly TRBD2 (5 bases). Deletions cut 2 bases from V and 4 bases from J, with 11 bases between. Per germline, CDR1 LNHDA and CDR2 SQIVND (reference sequence). The CDR3 is made up of 15 amino acids. The CDR3 sequence is CASSIPWRSTGELFF. As DNA, the CDR3 is TGTGCCAGTAGTATACCCTGGAGGAGCACCGGGGAGCTGTTTTTT.

The chain carries TRBV7-2 and TRBJ2-7; TRBD2 is a possible D gene (6 bases). Per the germline V gene, CDR1 is SGHTA and CDR2 is FQGNSA. Deletions cut 3 bases from V and 1 base from J, with 10 bases between. The CDR3 spans 14 residues. This chain's CDR3 is CASSFSGGSYEQYF. CDR3 nucleotides: TGTGCCAGCAGCTTTTCCGGGGGATCCTACGAGCAGTACTTC.

The V and J genes are TRBV5-1 and TRBJ1-4; no clear D. Germline values: CDR1 SGHRS, CDR2 YFSETQ. Trimming took off 4 bases at V and 8 bases at J, with 15 bases between the two ends. The CDR3 spans 14 residues. CDR3 residues: CASSPTVPEEKLFF. CDR3 bases: TGCGCCAGCAGCCCGACGGTGCCGGAGGAAAAACTGTTTTTT.

This chain uses TRBV29-1 with TRBJ2-2, with TRBD2 matching over 8 bases. The CDR3 spans 13 residues. Germline values: CDR1 SQVTM, CDR2 ANQGSEA. V gave up 7 bases and J gave up 6 bases; unmatched junction bases: 7. The CDR3: CSAKAGGAGELFF. CDR3 nucleotides: TGCAGCGCAAAGGCGGGGGGAGCCGGGGAGCTGTTTTTT.

The chain recombines TRBV4-2 with TRBJ1-2, with TRBD1 matching over 9 bases. V lost 2 bases and J lost 6; bases outside the gene matches: 7. Germline values: CDR1 LGHNA, CDR2 YNFKEQ. The CDR3 length is 15 residues. The CDR3 coding sequence is TGTGCCAGCAGCCAACGGGACAGGGTAAAGGATGGCTACACCTTC. This codes for CASSQRDRVKDGYTF.

This chain joins TRBV29-1 and TRBJ1-1, with a weak D call TRBD1 (6 bases). V gave up 6 bases and J gave up 1 base, with 12 bases separating them. CDR1 is SQVTM and CDR2 is ANQGSEA in the germline V gene. The CDR3 contains 13 residues. The CDR3 nucleotides read TGCAGCGTACTACAGGGCTGGAACACTGAAGCTTTCTTT. Encoded protein: CSVLQGWNTEAFF.

The CDR3 region has the DNA TGTGCCAGCAGTTTATCGCGTTTGGGCAGCTCTTTGAACACTGAAGCTTTCTTT. Protein sequence: CASSLSRLGSSLNTEAFF. This rearrangement joins TRBV27 to TRBJ1-1; D is unresolved. CDR1 is MNHEY and CDR2 is SMNVEV in the germline V gene (reference sequence). V lost 0 bases and J lost 0, with 17 bases in between. The CDR3 is 18 residues long.

The rearrangement uses TRBV7-9 and TRBJ1-2; no definite D call. V lost 5 bases to trimming and J lost 4 bases, with 11 bases between them. This CDR3 is 13 amino acids long. CDR1 is SEHNR, CDR2 FQNEAQ, per germline (reference sequence). This chain's CDR3 is CASSPVEGYGYTF. DNA of the CDR3: TGTGCCAGCAGCCCGGTGGAGGGCTATGGCTACACCTTC.

This chain connects TRBV7-8 to TRBJ2-1; 10 positions agree with TRBD2. Germline trimming cut 5 bases from V and 6 bases from J; bases unmatched to any gene: 7. This CDR3 spans 15 amino acids. The germline gives CDR1 SGHVS, CDR2 FQNEAQ. Written as DNA, the CDR3 is TGTGCCAGCAGCCTCGGAGCGGGGGGGGTCAATGAGCAGTTCTTC. This encodes CASSLGAGGVNEQFF.

The V and J genes are TRBV11-2 and TRBJ2-1; no firm D call. V dropped 0 bases and J dropped 7 bases, with 13 bases sitting between them. The CDR3 contains 15 residues. Germline V lookup: CDR1 SGHAT, CDR2 FQNNGV. The chain's CDR3 is CASSLEIVPLNEQFF. The CDR3 bases are TGTGCCAGCAGCTTAGAAATTGTCCCTTTGAATGAGCAGTTCTTC.

This clone occurred once. V is TRBV4-1 and J is TRBJ1-5; D is unclear. This CDR3 is 18 amino acids long. The germline CDR1 and CDR2 sequences are MGHRA and YSYEKL. The V gene lost 0 bases and the J gene lost 4 bases, with 19 bases spanning the gap. CDR3 DNA: TGCGCCAGCAGCCAAGATCTTGAGTTAGAGCTGCCGAATCAGCCCCAGCATTTT. It is translated as CASSQDLELELPNQPQHF.

This sequence joins TRBV5-1 and TRBJ1-2; D is perhaps TRBD1 (6 bases). V gave up 4 bases and J gave up 6 bases, with 16 bases separating them. The CDR3 is 14 amino acids. From germline, CDR1 is SGHRS and CDR2 YFSETQ. The CDR3: CASSIPTGYNGYTF. The CDR3 bases are TGCGCCAGCAGCATACCGACAGGCTACAATGGCTACACCTTC.

This CDR3 is CASSQGREGAEKLFF. In DNA, the CDR3 is TGCGCCAGCAGCCAAGGGCGGGAGGGGGCCGAAAAACTGTTTTTT. The V gene is TRBV4-3, the J gene TRBJ1-4; 7 bases agree with TRBD1. V shed 1 base, J shed 8 bases, and the junction held 7 bases outside the gene matches. Germline CDR1 reads LGHNA; CDR2 reads YSLEER. This CDR3 spans 15 amino acids.

This clone was seen once. Here the CDR3 reads CASRRGVSGNTIYF. CDR3 coding DNA: TGTGCCAGCAGAAGGGGCGTCTCTGGAAACACCATATATTTT. The rearrangement uses TRBV7-9 and TRBJ1-3; possibly TRBD1 for D (5 bases). In germline, CDR1 is SEHNR, CDR2 FQNEAQ (reference sequence). V was trimmed by 6 bases and J by 0 bases, leaving 9 bases between them. This CDR3 comprises 14 residues. Variable domain in full (rest from reference TRBV7-9 and TRBJ1-3): DTGVSQNPRHKITKRGQNVTFRCDPISEHNRLYWYRQTLGQGPEFLTYFQNEAQLEKSRLLSDRFSAERPKGSFSTLEIQRTEQGDSAMYLCASRRGVSGNTIYFGEGSWLTVV.

V gene TRBV7-3 combines with J gene TRBJ1-1; 7 positions match TRBD1. V shed 4 bases and J 4 bases; nucleotides not matched to a gene: 3. This CDR3 has 13 amino acids. Germline CDR1 and CDR2: SGHTA and FQGTGA. The DNA for the CDR3 is TGTGCCAGCAGCTCATCAGGGGGCACTGAAGCTTTCTTT. This codes for CASSSSGGTEAFF.

The chain couples TRBV29-1 to TRBJ2-5; 10 bases are a match to TRBD1. The germline CDR1 and CDR2 sequences are SQVTM and ANQGSEA. This CDR3 comprises 14 residues. The V gene end was trimmed by 7 bases and the J gene end by 5 bases; junction bases not matched to a gene: 10. The CDR3, as DNA: TGCAGCGAAGGACAGGGGGGACCGGAGGAGACCCAGTACTTC. Amino acids: CSEGQGGPEETQYF.

The genes are TRBV6-2 or TRBV6-3 and TRBJ2-3; D not certain. Per germline, CDR1 MNHEY and CDR2 SVGEGT. The length of the CDR3 is 15 residues. The V end lost 7 bases, the J end lost 1 base, and 15 bases lay between the germline ends. The CDR3 sequence: CASNPGFTGTDTQYF. The CDR3 nucleotides read TGTGCCAGCAACCCGGGCTTCACTGGCACAGATACGCAGTATTTT.

This chain joins TRBV27 and TRBJ1-6; D unresolved. There are 15 residues in the CDR3. Trimming cost V 3 bases and J 0 bases, with 6 bases left between them. From germline, CDR1 is MNHEY and CDR2 SMNVEV (reference sequence). The CDR3 nucleotides read TGTGCCAGCAGTTTGAGAACCTCCTATAATTCACCCCTCCACTTT. The encoded protein is CASSLRTSYNSPLHF.

This clone was observed a handful of times. V gene TRBV5-1 combines with J gene TRBJ1-4; the D gene is possibly TRBD1 (6 bases). V lost 1 base and J 2 bases, leaving 9 bases between the germline ends. This CDR3 comprises 15 residues. Germline V gene data show CDR1 as SGHRS and CDR2 as YFSETQ. DNA for the CDR3: TGCGCCAGCAGCTTGCTGGGGGCGACTAATGAAAAACTGTTTTTT. Its translation: CASSLLGATNEKLFF.

The sample holds one count of this clone. This chain uses TRBV6-5 with TRBJ2-7, with D maybe TRBD1 (6 bases). The CDR3 contains 12 residues. V dropped 11 bases and J dropped 2 bases, with 13 bases sitting between them. The germline V gene encodes CDR1 MNHEY and CDR2 SVGAGI. The CDR3, as DNA: TGTGCCGGAACAGGGCCCCCCTACGAGCAGTACGTC. Translating gives CAGTGPPYEQYV.

The chain carries TRBV27 and TRBJ1-2; 9 bases align to TRBD1. V lost 6 bases to trimming and J lost 5 bases; unmatched junction nucleotides: 7. Germline V CDR1 and CDR2: MNHEY, SMNVEV (reference sequence). There are 14 residues in the CDR3. CDR3 bases: TGTGCCAGCAGGCCAACAGGGGGCGGGTATGGCTACACCTTC. Protein product: CASRPTGGGYGYTF.

J is TRBJ1-4 and V is TRBV19, with D uncertain. The CDR3 totals 15 residues. From germline, CDR1 is LNHDA and CDR2 SQIVND (reference sequence). V shed 6 bases and J shed 8 bases, with 19 bases lying between them. This chain's CDR3 is CASSPRTTGGEKLFF. The CDR3 nucleotides are TGTGCCAGTAGCCCTCGGACGACGGGAGGCGAAAAACTGTTTTTT. Full variable domain (remainder filled in from reference TRBV19 and TRBJ1-4): DGGITQSPKYLFRKEGQNVTLSCEQNLNHDAMYWYRQDPGQGLRLIYYSQIVNDFQKGDIAEGYSVSREKKESFPLTVTSAQKNPTAFYLCASSPRTTGGEKLFFGSGTQLSVL.

The rearrangement joins TRBV19 to TRBJ2-5, with 9 bases matching TRBD2. This CDR3 comprises 15 residues. Trimming cost V 2 bases and J 0 bases; bases outside gene matches: 1. Germline V gene sequence: CDR1 LNHDA, CDR2 SQIVND (reference sequence). The CDR3 loop reads CASSILAGDQETQYF. CDR3 bases: TGTGCCAGTAGTATATTAGCGGGGGACCAAGAGACCCAGTACTTC. Drawing the rest from reference TRBV19 and TRBJ2-5, the complete variable domain is DGGITQSPKYLFRKEGQNVTLSCEQNLNHDAMYWYRQDPGQGLRLIYYSQIVNDFQKGDIAEGYSVSREKKESFPLTVTSAQKNPTAFYLCASSILAGDQETQYFGPGTRLLVL.

CDR3 DNA: TGTGCCAGCAGTTTACAGGTCAAGGCCGAAGCTTTCTTT. Translation gives CASSLQVKAEAFF. The chain recombines TRBV12-3 or TRBV12-4 with TRBJ1-1; D gene unclear. This CDR3 has 13 amino acids. Trimming pared 2 bases from V and 8 bases from J, leaving 12 bases between.

The chain employs TRBV7-9 and TRBJ2-7; D is unresolved. This CDR3 comprises 13 residues. Germline V gene data show CDR1 as SEHNR and CDR2 as FQNEAQ (reference sequence). Trimming pared 5 bases from V and 0 bases from J, leaving 8 bases between. The CDR3 spells CASSPPLSYEQYF. CDR3 bases: TGTGCCAGCAGCCCCCCACTCTCCTACGAGCAGTACTTC.

This clone has only one observation. The J gene is TRBJ1-1, the V gene TRBV19; the match to TRBD1 covers 8 bases. The CDR3 is 14 residues long. Germline V gene data show CDR1 as LNHDA and CDR2 as SQIVND (reference sequence). The V gene end was trimmed by 5 bases and the J gene end by 7 bases; junction bases not matched to a gene: 9. CDR3 in amino acids: CASSVDRGGGEAFF. In nucleotides, the CDR3 is TGTGCCAGTAGTGTCGACAGGGGTGGGGGTGAAGCTTTCTTT.

The chain combines TRBV28 with TRBJ1-1; 8 bases match TRBD1. V dropped 6 bases and J dropped 4; count of bases not matched to a gene: 7. The CDR3 consists of 14 residues. Germline V gene lookup returns CDR1 MDHEN and CDR2 SYDVKM. The CDR3 is CASRKDRAATEAFF. The CDR3 nucleotides read TGTGCCAGCAGGAAGGACAGGGCGGCCACTGAAGCTTTCTTT.